The T cell receptor beta chain under discussion was sequenced for a study of response to subunit inactivated influenza vaccine. The germline gives CDR1 MGHRA, CDR2 YSYEKL. This CDR3 region has 15 residues. The V gene lost 0 bases and the J gene lost 1 base, with 8 bases spanning the gap. TCRdb processed the RT-PCR reads anew with MiXCR; each CDR3 protein has one entry. The table lists 150,000 to 200,000 distinct CDR3 sequences, roughly 12% of them singletons. The sample also formed part of further work on T cells expressing NK-cell markers. As that study records: A 5'RACE template switching approach incorporating UMIs was used to make TCR beta cDNA.

The clonotype originates from a man in his fifties or sixties who received an inactivated influenza vaccine. The sample in question was CD8+ T cells sorted from PBMCs, obtained roughly 13 days after vaccination. This chain connects TRBV4-1 to TRBJ2-3; D is unresolved. CDR3 in amino acids: CASSQDPSGTDTQYF. The CDR3 DNA is TGCGCCAGCAGCCAAGATCCCTCGGGCACAGATACGCAGTATTTT.